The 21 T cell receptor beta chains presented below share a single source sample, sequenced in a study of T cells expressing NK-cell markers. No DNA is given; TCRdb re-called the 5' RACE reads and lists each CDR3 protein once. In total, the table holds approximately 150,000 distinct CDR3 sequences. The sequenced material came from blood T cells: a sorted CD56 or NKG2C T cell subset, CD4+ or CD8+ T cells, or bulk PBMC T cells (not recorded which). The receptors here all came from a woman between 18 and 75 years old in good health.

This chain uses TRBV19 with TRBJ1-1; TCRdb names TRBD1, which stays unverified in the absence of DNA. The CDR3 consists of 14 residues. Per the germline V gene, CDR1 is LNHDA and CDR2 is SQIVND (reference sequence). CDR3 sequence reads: CASSIRGSDGEAFF.

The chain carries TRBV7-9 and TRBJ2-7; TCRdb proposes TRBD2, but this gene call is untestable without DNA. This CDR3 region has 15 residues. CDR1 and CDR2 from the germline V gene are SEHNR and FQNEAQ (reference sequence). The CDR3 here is CASSLVGRAVYEQYF.

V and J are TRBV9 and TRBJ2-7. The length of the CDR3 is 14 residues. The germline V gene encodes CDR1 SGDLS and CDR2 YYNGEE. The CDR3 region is CASSVGIQSYEQYF.

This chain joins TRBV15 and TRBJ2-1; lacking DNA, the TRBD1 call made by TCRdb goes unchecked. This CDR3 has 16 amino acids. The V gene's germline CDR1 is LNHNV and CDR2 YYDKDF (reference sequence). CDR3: CATSRRPGQGYNEQFF.

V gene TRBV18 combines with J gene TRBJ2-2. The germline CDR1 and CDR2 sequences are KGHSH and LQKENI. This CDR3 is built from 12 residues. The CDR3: CASSPRAGELFF.

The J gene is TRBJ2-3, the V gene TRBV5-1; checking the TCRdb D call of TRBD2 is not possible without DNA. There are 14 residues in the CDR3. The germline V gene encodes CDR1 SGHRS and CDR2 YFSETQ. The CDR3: CASGPKDLTDTQYF.

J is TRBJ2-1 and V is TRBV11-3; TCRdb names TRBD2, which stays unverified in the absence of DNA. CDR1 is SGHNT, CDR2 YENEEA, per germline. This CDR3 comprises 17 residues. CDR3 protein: CASSLTPGLAGGNEQFF.

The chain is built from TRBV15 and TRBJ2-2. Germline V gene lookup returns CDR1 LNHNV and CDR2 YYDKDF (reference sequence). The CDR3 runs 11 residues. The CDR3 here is CATTNVGELFF.

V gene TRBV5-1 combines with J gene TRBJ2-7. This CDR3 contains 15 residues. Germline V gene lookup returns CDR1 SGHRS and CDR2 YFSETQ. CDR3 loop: CASSLVGSVSYEQYF. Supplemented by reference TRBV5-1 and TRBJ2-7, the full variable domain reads KAGVTQTPRYLIKTRGQQVTLSCSPISGHRSVSWYQQTPGQGLQFLFEYFSETQRNKGNFPGRFSGRQFSNSRSEMNVSTLELGDSALYLCASSLVGSVSYEQYFGPGTRLTVT.

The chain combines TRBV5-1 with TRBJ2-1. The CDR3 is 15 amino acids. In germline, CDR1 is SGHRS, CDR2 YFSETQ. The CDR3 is CASILDGETYNEQFF.

The CDR3 sequence is CSASRLIGRDVELFF. The J gene is TRBJ1-4, the V gene TRBV20-1; TCRdb outputs TRBD1, but without DNA this stays unchecked. Germline values: CDR1 DFQATT, CDR2 SNEGSKA (reference sequence). The CDR3 runs to 15 residues.

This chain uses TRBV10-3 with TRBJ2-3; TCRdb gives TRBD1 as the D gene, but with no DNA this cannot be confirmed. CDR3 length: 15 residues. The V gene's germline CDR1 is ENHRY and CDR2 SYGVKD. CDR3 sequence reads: CAISESGTDTDTQYF.

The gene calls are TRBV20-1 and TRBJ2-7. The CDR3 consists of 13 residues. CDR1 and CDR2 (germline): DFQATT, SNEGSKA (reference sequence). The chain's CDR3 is CSARGSNTYEQYF.

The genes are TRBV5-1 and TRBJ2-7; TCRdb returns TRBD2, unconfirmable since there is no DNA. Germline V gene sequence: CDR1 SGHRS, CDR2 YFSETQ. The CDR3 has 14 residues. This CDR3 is CASSLGTSRSEQYF.

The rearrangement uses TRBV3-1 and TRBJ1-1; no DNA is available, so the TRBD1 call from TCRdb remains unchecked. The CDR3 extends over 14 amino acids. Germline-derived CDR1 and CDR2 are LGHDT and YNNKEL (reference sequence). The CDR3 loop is CASSLQGVGTEAFF.

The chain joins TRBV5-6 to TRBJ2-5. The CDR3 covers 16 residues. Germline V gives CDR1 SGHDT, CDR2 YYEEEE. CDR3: CASRLERSAYQETQYF.

The CDR3 loop reads CASSLSNANTEAFF. The J gene is TRBJ1-1, the V gene TRBV5-1. Per germline, CDR1 SGHRS and CDR2 YFSETQ. The CDR3 has 14 amino acids.

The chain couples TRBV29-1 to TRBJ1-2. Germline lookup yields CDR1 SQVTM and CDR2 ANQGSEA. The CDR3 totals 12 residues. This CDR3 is CSVVGQSYGYTF.

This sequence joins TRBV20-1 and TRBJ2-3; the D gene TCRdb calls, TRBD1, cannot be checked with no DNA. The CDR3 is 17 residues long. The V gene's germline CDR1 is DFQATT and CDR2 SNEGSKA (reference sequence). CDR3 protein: CSANDGAGRPISDTQYF.

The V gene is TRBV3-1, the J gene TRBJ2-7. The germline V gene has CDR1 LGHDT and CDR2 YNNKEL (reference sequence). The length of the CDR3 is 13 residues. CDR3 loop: CASSQEVGREQYF.

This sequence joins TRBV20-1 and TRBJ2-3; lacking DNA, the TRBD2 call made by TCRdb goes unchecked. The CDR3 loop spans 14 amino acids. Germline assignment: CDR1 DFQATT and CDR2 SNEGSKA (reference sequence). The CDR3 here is CSARDVGRGGTQYF.